The 8 T cell receptor beta chains below all came from one sample that was sequenced in a study of blood T cells in healthy people across ages. Then a second PCR, running roughly 6 to 11 cycles, was carried out with a sample-barcoded 5' primer and a J-beta primer mix. TCRdb recomputed calls from the 5' RACE reads with MiXCR, one row per CDR3 protein. The sample lists about 1.8 million distinct CDR3 sequences, roughly 50% occurring once. The sequencing sample was made of blood. The receptors here all came from a woman between 35 and 50 years old in good health.

This clonotype appeared once. J is TRBJ2-5 and V is TRBV18; possibly TRBD1 for D (6 bases). V was clipped by 1 base and J by 6 bases, with 12 bases between them. The CDR3 covers 14 residues. In germline, CDR1 is KGHSH, CDR2 LQKENI. CDR3 in DNA: TGTGCCAGCTCACCACATGGGGGCTGGCAGACCCAGTACTTC. Its protein product is CASSPHGGWQTQYF.

The rearrangement uses TRBV6-2 or TRBV6-3 and TRBJ2-7; possibly TRBD1 for D (6 bases). The end of the DNA is better explained by TRBJ2-5, so the J call may be wrong. This CDR3 has 17 amino acids. Germline CDR1 reads MNHEY; CDR2 reads SVGEGT. The CDR3 loop reads CATQPNLGQPRLGTQYF. CDR3 nucleotide sequence: TGTGCCACCCAACCGAATCTCGGACAGCCGAGGTTGGGGACCCAGTACTTC.

V and J are TRBV5-1 and TRBJ2-1, with 8 bases matching TRBD1. The J call may be wrong; the DNA end is better matched by TRBJ2-7. The CDR3 length is 19 residues. Per the germline V gene, CDR1 is SGHRS and CDR2 is YFSETQ. The DNA for the CDR3 is TGCGCCAGCAGCTTGGTGGCTGTTATCCACAGGGGGGCCTACAATGAGCAGTACTTC. It is translated as CASSLVAVIHRGAYNEQYF.

The chain joins TRBV6-2 or TRBV6-3 to TRBJ2-1; weak D call: TRBD1 (6 bases). Trimming stripped 6 bases from V and 14 bases from J, with 14 bases between. This CDR3 comprises 11 residues. Germline loops: CDR1 MNHEY, CDR2 SVGEGT. CDR3 amino acids: CASSNGDKKFF. CDR3 nucleotides: TGTGCCAGCAGCAACGGGGACAAAAAGTTCTTC.

This rearrangement joins TRBV7-2 to TRBJ2-5; unclear D gene. Deletions cut 1 base from V and 2 bases from J, with 11 bases between. This CDR3 comprises 15 residues. The germline CDR1 and CDR2 sequences are SGHTA and FQGNSA. CDR3 sequence reads: CASSLVNPGQETQYF. DNA for the CDR3: TGTGCCAGCAGCTTAGTAAACCCAGGTCAAGAGACCCAGTACTTC. Together with reference TRBV7-2 and TRBJ2-5, the CDR3 gives the full variable domain: GAGVSQSPSNKVTEKGKDVELRCDPISGHTALYWYRQSLGQGLEFLIYFQGNSAPDKSGLPSDRFSAERTGGSVSTLTIQRTQQEDSAVYLCASSLVNPGQETQYFGPGTRLLVL.

The rearrangement joins TRBV4-2 to TRBJ2-6, with TRBD1 identical over 7 bases. In germline, CDR1 is LGHNA, CDR2 YNFKEQ. This CDR3 has 17 residues. Trimming took 3 bases from V and 0 from J; bases not matched to a gene: 5. CDR3 nucleotide sequence: TGTGCCAGCAGCCACAAACAGGGGACCTCTGGGGCCAACGTCCTGACTTTC. It codes for CASSHKQGTSGANVLTF.

This clonotype was observed many times. The rearrangement joins TRBV7-2 to TRBJ2-4, with D perhaps TRBD1 (6 bases). V was shortened by 5 bases and J by 6 bases, with 11 bases between the two germline ends. CDR1 and CDR2 (germline): SGHTA, FQGNSA. The CDR3 is 13 residues long. This CDR3 is CASSPSDRNIQYF. The CDR3 DNA reads as TGTGCCAGCAGCCCCTCGGACAGAAACATTCAGTACTTC.

Here the CDR3 reads CAVSPGKSTDTQYF. Here the CDR3 DNA reads TGTGCCGTCTCCCCGGGGAAGAGCACAGATACGCAGTATTTT. The chain combines TRBV10-3 with TRBJ2-3, with a tentative D call TRBD2 (5 bases). From germline, CDR1 is ENHRY and CDR2 SYGVKD. This CDR3 spans 14 amino acids. V lost 11 bases and J lost 0, with 15 bases in between.